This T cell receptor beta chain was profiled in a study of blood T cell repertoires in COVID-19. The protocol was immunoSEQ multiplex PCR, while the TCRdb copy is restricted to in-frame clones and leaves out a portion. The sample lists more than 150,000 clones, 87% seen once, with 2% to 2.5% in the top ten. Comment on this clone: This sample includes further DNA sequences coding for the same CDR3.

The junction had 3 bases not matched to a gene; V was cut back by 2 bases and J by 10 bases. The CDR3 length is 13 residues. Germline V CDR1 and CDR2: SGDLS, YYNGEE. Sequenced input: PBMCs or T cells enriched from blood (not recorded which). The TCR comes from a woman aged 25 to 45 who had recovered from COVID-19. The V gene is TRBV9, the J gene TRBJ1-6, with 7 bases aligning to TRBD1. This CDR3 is CASSVTGDSPLHF. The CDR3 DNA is TGTGCCAGCAGCGTCACAGGGGACTCACCCCTCCACTTT.